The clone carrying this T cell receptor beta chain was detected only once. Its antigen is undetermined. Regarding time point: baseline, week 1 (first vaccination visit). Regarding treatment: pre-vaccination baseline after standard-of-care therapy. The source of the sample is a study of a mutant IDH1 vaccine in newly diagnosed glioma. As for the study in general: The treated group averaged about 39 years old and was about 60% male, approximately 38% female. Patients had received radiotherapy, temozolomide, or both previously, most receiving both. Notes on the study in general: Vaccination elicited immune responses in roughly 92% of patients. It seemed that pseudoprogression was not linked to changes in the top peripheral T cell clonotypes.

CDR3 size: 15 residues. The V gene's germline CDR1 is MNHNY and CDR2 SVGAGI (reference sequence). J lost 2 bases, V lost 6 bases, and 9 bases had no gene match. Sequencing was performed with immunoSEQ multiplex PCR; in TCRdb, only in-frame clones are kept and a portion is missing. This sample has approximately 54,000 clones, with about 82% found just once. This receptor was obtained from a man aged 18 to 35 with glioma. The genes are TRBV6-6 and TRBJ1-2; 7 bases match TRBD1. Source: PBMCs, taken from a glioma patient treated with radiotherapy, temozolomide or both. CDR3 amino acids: CASRIPGQRNYGYTF. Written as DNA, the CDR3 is TGTGCCAGCAGGATCCCGGGACAGCGAAACTATGGCTACACCTTC.